These T cell receptor beta chains were read from a single sample in a study of blood T cell repertoires in COVID-19. Data came from immunoSEQ multiplex PCR; TCRdb stores just in-frame clones and leaves some out. The table includes hundreds of thousands of clones, 88% detected once. Sequencing was carried out using PBMCs or T cells enriched from blood (not recorded which). These receptors were obtained from a woman aged 45-65 years who had recovered from COVID-19. Each CDR3 is given with its conserved first and last residue.

len,v_gene,j_gene,CDR3aa
17,TRBV27,TRBJ1-2,CASSLSSPGQVLYGYTF
15,TRBV9,TRBJ2-2,CASSVDELVGGELFF
16,TRBV18,TRBJ2-3,CASSPPGLADTDTQYF
14,TRBV11-3,TRBJ1-1,CASSPGTGEREAFF
15,TRBV7-6,TRBJ1-1,CASSAIPGQGTEAFF
19,TRBV19,TRBJ1-5,CASRAGPGQGSYSNQPQHF
15,TRBV7-2,TRBJ1-2,CASSSRQVGHYGYTF
16,TRBV6-5,TRBJ1-2,CASSYSWQGGNYGYTF
15,TRBV15,TRBJ2-7,CATSRARTVLYEQYF
15,TRBV5-6,TRBJ1-2,CASSSQTQGSYGYTF
12,TRBV18,TRBJ1-5,CASSPENQPQHF
15,TRBV5-4,TRBJ1-5,CASSIQGVVNQPQHF
16,TRBV9,TRBJ1-3,CASSVDRGVSGNTIYF
11,TRBV6-1,TRBJ1-5,CASSESQPQHF
16,TRBV28,TRBJ1-2,CASSFPGQGAKLGYTF
14,TRBV28,TRBJ2-7,CASRKGQGISEQYF
13,TRBV28,TRBJ2-7,CASTDRGGYEQYF